This T cell receptor (beta chain) was sequenced for a study of T cells after yellow fever vaccination. General study findings and limits: FACS-sorted repertoires could contain abundant clonotypes contaminating from the bulk population. A large majority of primary-vaccination clones showed up again after the booster (roughly 96% CD4, 88% CD8). The secondary response was weaker, and its peak arrived faster, on day 5 versus 15.

The TCR cDNA carried a universal primer site and UMIs from 5'RACE template switching. TCRdb re-derived calls from the 5' RACE reads in MiXCR, one entry per CDR3 protein. Of under 600,000 distinct CDR3 sequences listed, about a fifth were seen once; the top ten hold about 17%. CDR1 and CDR2 (germline): SGHRS, YFSETQ. This CDR3 is built from 14 residues. V lost 10 bases and J lost 0, with 15 bases in between. This clonotype was seen more than once but under ten times. The target antigen is unknown. J is TRBJ2-3 and V is TRBV5-1; D gene uncertain. The receptor was isolated from a man aged 18 to 29 who received the YFV17D yellow fever vaccine. Sequencing was performed on PBMCs, taken more than 20 days after the first yellow fever vaccination. CDR3 protein: CASESTGSTDTQYF. The CDR3 DNA reads as TGCGCCTCCGAGTCGACGGGCAGCACAGATACGCAGTATTTT.